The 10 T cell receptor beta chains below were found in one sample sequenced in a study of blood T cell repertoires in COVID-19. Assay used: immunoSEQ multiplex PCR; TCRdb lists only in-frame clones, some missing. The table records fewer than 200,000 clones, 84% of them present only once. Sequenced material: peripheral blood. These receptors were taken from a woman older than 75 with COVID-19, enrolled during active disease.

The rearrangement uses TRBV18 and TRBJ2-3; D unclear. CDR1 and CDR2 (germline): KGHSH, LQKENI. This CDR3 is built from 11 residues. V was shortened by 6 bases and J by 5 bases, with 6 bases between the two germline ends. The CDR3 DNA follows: TGTGCCAGCTCCGAGAAAGATACGCAGTATTTT. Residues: CASSEKDTQYF.

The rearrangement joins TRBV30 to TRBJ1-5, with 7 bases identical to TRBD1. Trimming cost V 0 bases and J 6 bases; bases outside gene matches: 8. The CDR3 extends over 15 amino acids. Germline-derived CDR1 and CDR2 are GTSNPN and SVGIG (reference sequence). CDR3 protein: CAWSVQGGGFQPQHF. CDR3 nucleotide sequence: TGTGCCTGGAGTGTACAAGGGGGCGGTTTTCAGCCCCAGCATTTT.

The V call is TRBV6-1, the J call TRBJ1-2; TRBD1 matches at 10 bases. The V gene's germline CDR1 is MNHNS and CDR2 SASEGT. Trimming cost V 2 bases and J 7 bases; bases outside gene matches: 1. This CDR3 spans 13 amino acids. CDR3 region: CASSEWTGGGYTF. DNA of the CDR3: TGTGCCAGCAGTGAATGGACAGGGGGTGGCTACACCTTC.

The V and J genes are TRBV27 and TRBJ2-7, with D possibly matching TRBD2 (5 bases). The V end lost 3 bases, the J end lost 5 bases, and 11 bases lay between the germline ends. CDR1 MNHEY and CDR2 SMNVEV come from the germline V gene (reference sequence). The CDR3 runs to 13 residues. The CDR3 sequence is CASSFPGCHEQYF. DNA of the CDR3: TGTGCCAGCAGTTTCCCGGGGTGCCACGAGCAGTACTTC.

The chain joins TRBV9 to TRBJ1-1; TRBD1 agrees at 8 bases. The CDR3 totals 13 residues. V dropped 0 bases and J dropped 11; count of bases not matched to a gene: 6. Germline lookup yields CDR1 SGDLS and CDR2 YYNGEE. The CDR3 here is CASSVDTGGAAFF. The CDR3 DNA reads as TGTGCCAGCAGCGTAGATACAGGGGGGGCTGCTTTCTTT.

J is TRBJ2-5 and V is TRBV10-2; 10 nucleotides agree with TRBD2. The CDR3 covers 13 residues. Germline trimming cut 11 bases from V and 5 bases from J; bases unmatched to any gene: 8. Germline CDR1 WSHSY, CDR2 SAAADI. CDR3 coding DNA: TGCGCCGGGTCTAGCGGGAGAAGGGAGACCCAGTACTTC. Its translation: CAGSSGRRETQYF.

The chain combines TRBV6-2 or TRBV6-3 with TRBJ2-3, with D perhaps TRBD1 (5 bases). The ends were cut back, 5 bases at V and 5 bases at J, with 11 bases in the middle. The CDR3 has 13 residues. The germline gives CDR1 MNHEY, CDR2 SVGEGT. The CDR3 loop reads CASSGHRRDTQYF. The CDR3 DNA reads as TGTGCCAGCAGTGGACACCGGAGAGATACGCAGTATTTT.

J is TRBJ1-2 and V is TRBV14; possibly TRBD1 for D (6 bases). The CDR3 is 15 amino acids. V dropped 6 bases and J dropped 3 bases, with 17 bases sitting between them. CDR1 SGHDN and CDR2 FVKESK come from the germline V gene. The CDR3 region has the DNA TGTGCCAGCAGGCTGACGGGGGGCGAGGACTATGGCTACACCTTC. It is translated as CASRLTGGEDYGYTF.

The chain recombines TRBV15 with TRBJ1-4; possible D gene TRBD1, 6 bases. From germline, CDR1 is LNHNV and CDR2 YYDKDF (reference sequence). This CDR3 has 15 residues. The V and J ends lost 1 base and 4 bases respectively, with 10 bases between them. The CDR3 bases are TGTGCCACCAGCAGAGTGGACAGTCATAATGAAAAACTGTTTTTT. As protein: CATSRVDSHNEKLFF. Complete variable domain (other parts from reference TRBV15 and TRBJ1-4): DAMVIQNPRYQVTQFGKPVTLSCSQTLNHNVMYWYQQKSSQAPKLLFHYYDKDFNNEADTPDNFQSRRPNTSFCFLDIRSPGLGDTAMYLCATSRVDSHNEKLFFGSGTQLSVL.

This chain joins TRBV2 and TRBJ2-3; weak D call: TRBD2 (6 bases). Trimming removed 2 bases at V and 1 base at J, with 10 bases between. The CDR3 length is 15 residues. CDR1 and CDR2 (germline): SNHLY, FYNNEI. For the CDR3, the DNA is TGTGCCAGCAGTGAATCGAGACTAGGCACAGATACGCAGTATTTT. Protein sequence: CASSESRLGTDTQYF.